This T cell receptor beta chain was retrieved from a study of cytomegalovirus exposure and HLA in healthy donors. Background on the study: The same platform was used for the 100 to 150 validation repertoires and the roughly 700 first-cohort repertoires, a later analysis reported.

In this sample, this clone turned up once. Its specificity is unknown. Points from the study as a whole: The classifier was said to identify cytomegalovirus status with high specificity and sensitivity.

Clones were read by immunoSEQ multiplex PCR, and TCRdb kept only the in-frame ones, dropping some. There are about 55,000 clones in the sample; roughly 90% occur only once, and about 3% lies in the top ten. Germline CDR1 is KGHSH and CDR2 is LQKENI. The V end was cut by 5 bases, the J end by 7 bases, with 11 bases between. The CDR3 sequence is 12 residues long. The gene calls are TRBV18 and TRBJ1-1, with a tentative D call TRBD1 (5 bases). The sequenced sample consisted of PBMCs. The TCR originated in a man between 18 and 29 years old in good health and CMV-seronegative. Written as DNA, the CDR3 is TGTGCCAGCTCAGCGCAGGGTCGTGAAGCTTTCTTT. Translating gives CASSAQGREAFF.